The clone carrying this TCR beta chain was observed a handful of times. The data were taken from a study of response to subunit inactivated influenza vaccine. Trimming took 6 bases from V and 6 from J; bases not matched to a gene: 2. The CDR3 has 13 residues. CDR1 and CDR2 (germline): DFQATT, SNEGSKA (reference sequence). One entry per CDR3 protein results from TCRdb running MiXCR on the RT-PCR reads. The data show around 600,000 distinct CDR3 sequences, about 10% seen once. The sample also formed part of further work on T cells expressing NK-cell markers. From that study: TCR beta cDNA was made by 5'RACE template switching with UMIs. Serological testing identified most of the eight sequenced donors as HCMV-seropositive and one as seronegative. One observes that, in a handful of donors, these clonotypes were also the leading ones within the CD3+CD56-NKG2C+ fraction.

Source: PBMCs from blood, taken on the day of vaccination. J is TRBJ2-2 and V is TRBV20-1; TRBD1 matches 12 bases. The origin of this receptor is a man aged 50-59 years who received an inactivated influenza vaccine. CDR3 sequence reads: CSAGQGASGELFF. The CDR3 DNA reads TGCAGTGCGGGACAGGGGGCCTCCGGGGAGCTGTTTTTT.